The 3 T cell receptor beta chains below come from one sample, sequenced in a study of T cells in Graves' hyperthyroidism and ophthalmopathy. Amplification yielded TCR beta CDR3 regions, with RNA transcripts as the source. When the TCR CDR3 underwent first-round RT-PCR, the HTBI primer set was used. TCRdb independently ran MiXCR on the multiplex PCR reads; one entry per CDR3 protein. The data contain over 650,000 distinct CDR3 sequences, around 15% of them singletons. Sequences were obtained from blood. The receptors here all came from a man aged 18 to 30 with Graves' hyperthyroidism.

This clonotype has at least ten counts. The rearrangement links TRBV29-1 to TRBJ2-1; D is perhaps TRBD2 (6 bases). The germline CDR1 and CDR2 sequences are SQVTM and ANQGSEA. V shed 7 bases and J shed 8 bases, with 12 bases lying between them. The CDR3 covers 11 residues. CDR3 nucleotides: TGCAGCGGGGGGGACGGCGATGAGCAGTTCTTC. Amino acids: CSGGDGDEQFF.

This sequence joins TRBV27 and TRBJ2-2; TRBD1 or TRBD2 may be the D gene (6 bases each). Trimming removed 4 bases at V and 2 bases at J, with 23 bases between. From germline, CDR1 is MNHEY and CDR2 SMNVEV (reference sequence). The CDR3 length is 19 residues. The CDR3 region has the DNA TGTGCCAGCAGTTCCGGGGGCGGGCCCGGGGCCAGAAACACCGGGGAGCTGTTTTTT. It codes for CASSSGGGPGARNTGELFF.

The rearrangement joins TRBV7-3 to TRBJ2-3; either TRBD1 or TRBD2 may supply D (5 bases each). This CDR3 spans 13 amino acids. The V gene lost 5 bases and the J gene lost 8 bases, with 14 bases spanning the gap. Germline CDR1 and CDR2: SGHTA and FQGTGA. CDR3 DNA sequence: TGTGCCAGCAGCCGGGACGCCGCTGGTACGCAGTATTTT. Translation: CASSRDAAGTQYF.